Listed here is a single T cell receptor beta chain. Its antigen is still unknown. All of the isolated RNA was reverse transcribed, so expressed TCRB transcripts were sequenced. Sequencing was performed with immunoSEQ multiplex PCR; in TCRdb, only in-frame clones are kept and a portion is missing. The sample consists of under 95,000 clones, roughly 31% of them appearing once. This record belongs to a study of beta chain features in type 1 diabetes. Study-wide findings and caveats: For Type 1 diabetes patients, all four CD4+ subsets carried TCRB CDR3s that were moderately but significantly shorter. Naive, central memory and Treg TCRB repertoires seemed to resemble each other more closely in patients than they did in healthy donors. VDJ junctions from type 1 diabetes patients carried fewer insertions and larger deletions.

This CDR3 has 14 residues. V gave up 5 bases and J gave up 6 bases, with 14 bases separating them. The V gene's germline CDR1 is SGHAT and CDR2 FQDESV (reference sequence). The sequence was obtained from a young woman in good health. The chain links TRBV11-1 to TRBJ2-1, with no clear D. The sample was stem cell memory CD4+ T cells from blood. The chain's CDR3 is CASSPDALGNEQFF. The CDR3 DNA reads as TGTGCCAGCAGCCCGGATGCCCTAGGCAATGAGCAGTTCTTC. Looking up the rest from reference TRBV11-1 and TRBJ2-1 gives the full variable domain: EAEVAQSPRYKITEKSQAVAFWCDPISGHATLYWYRQILGQGPELLVQFQDESVVDDSQLPKDRFSAERLKGVDSTLKIQPAELGDSAMYLCASSPDALGNEQFFGPGTRLTVL.